Sequencing of this TCR beta chain was carried out in a study of T cells after yellow fever vaccination. General study results and limits: It was a weaker secondary response, yet one that peaked faster, at day 5 versus 15. Most clones from primary vaccination were detected again post-booster (roughly 96% CD4, about 88% CD8).

As concerns this clonotype: The antigen remains unidentified.

CDR1 LGHNA and CDR2 YNFKEQ come from the germline V gene. CDR3 length: 15 amino acids. The V gene end was trimmed by 1 base and the J gene end by 4 bases; junction bases not matched to a gene: 4. A universal primer site and UMIs were added as TCR cDNA was made by 5'RACE template switching. TCRdb itself ran the 5' RACE reads through MiXCR, one entry per CDR3 protein. Of approximately 300,000 distinct CDR3 sequences listed, around 6.8% are singletons. The material was PBMCs, obtained more than 35 days after the first yellow fever vaccination. The clonotype was recovered from a man aged 18 to 30 who received the YFV17D yellow fever vaccine. V is TRBV4-2 and J is TRBJ1-5; 7 nucleotides agree with TRBD1. The CDR3, as DNA: TGTGCCAGCAGCCAAGGGGACAGCGAGAATCAGCCCCAGCATTTT. Translation: CASSQGDSENQPQHF.